Presented here are 6 T cell receptor beta chains from one specimen sequenced in a study of a mutant IDH1 vaccine in newly diagnosed glioma. Produced via immunoSEQ multiplex PCR; TCRdb's table is partial and in-frame only. The sample yields 88,000 or so clones, 85% seen once. These TCRs are of unknown antigen specificity. The time point here: week 23, last vaccination. Vaccination comprised doses that each held 300 ug of mutant IDH1 20-mer peptide, plus topical imiquimod. Sequencing was performed on PBMCs, taken from a glioma patient whose treatment included an IDH1 peptide vaccine. The receptors shown here come from a man younger than 45 with glioma. Some clones in this sample may be carry-over from other donors' samples.

A single count supports this clone. Additional DNA sequences in this sample encode the identical CDR3. The genes are TRBV7-9 and TRBJ1-1; D might be TRBD1 (5 bases). The germline gives CDR1 SEHNR, CDR2 FQNEAQ (reference sequence). Trimming stripped 1 base from V and 6 bases from J, with 6 bases between. The CDR3 totals 12 residues. The CDR3 nucleotides read TGTGCCAGCAGCTTAGGGGGCCCTGAAGCTTTCTTT. Its protein product is CASSLGGPEAFF. Combining the CDR3 with reference TRBV7-9 and TRBJ1-1 gives the whole variable domain DTGVSQNPRHKITKRGQNVTFRCDPISEHNRLYWYRQTLGQGPEFLTYFQNEAQLEKSRLLSDRFSAERPKGSFSTLEIQRTEQGDSAMYLCASSLGGPEAFFGQGTRLTVV.

This clone was counted many times. This sequence joins TRBV19 and TRBJ1-2; TRBD1 is a possible D gene (5 bases). Germline CDR1 LNHDA, CDR2 SQIVND (reference sequence). The V and J ends lost 6 bases and 8 bases respectively, with 16 bases between them. This CDR3 contains 13 residues. The CDR3 coding sequence is TGTGCCAGTAGCGTCATGTTGGGGGACGGCTACACCTTC. Its protein product is CASSVMLGDGYTF.

The chain employs TRBV30 and TRBJ1-5; 7 positions agree with TRBD1. Germline values: CDR1 GTSNPN, CDR2 SVGIG (reference sequence). The junction had 17 bases not matched to a gene; V was cut back by 4 bases and J by 5 bases. The CDR3 totals 17 residues. In DNA, the CDR3 is TGTGCCTGGAAATTGCGGCTTCCGGGACAGCAGTATCAGCCCCAGCATTTT. Amino acids: CAWKLRLPGQQYQPQHF.

CDR3 loop: CASSELGPAAQYF. The CDR3 DNA follows: TGTGCCAGCAGTGAATTGGGACCAGCCGCGCAGTACTTC. The V call is TRBV25-1, the J call TRBJ2-7, with D tentatively TRBD1 or TRBD2 (5 bases each). Trimming shortened V by 1 base and J by 9 bases, and 13 bases separated the two germline ends. Germline assignment: CDR1 MGHDK and CDR2 SYGVNS. The CDR3 covers 13 residues.

V is TRBV28 and J is TRBJ1-1, with D unclear. Deletions cut 5 bases from V and 5 bases from J, with 15 bases between. The CDR3 sequence is 14 residues long. Germline V lookup: CDR1 MDHEN, CDR2 SYDVKM. The CDR3 DNA sequence: TGTGCCAGCAGTCCGCCTGCAGCCTTGACTGAAGCTTTCTTT. Translated: CASSPPAALTEAFF.

This clone occurred once. CDR3 in amino acids: CASSPSGPYEQYF. The CDR3 coding sequence is TGTGCCAGCAGCCCATCCGGACCCTACGAGCAGTACTTC. The chain recombines TRBV9 with TRBJ2-5; D not certain. The DNA end is a closer match to TRBJ2-7, so the J assignment may be wrong. Germline lookup yields CDR1 SGDLS and CDR2 YYNGEE. The CDR3 has 13 amino acids.